The source of this T cell receptor beta chain is a study of T cell responses to AZD1222 COVID-19 vaccine. This CDR3 spans 15 amino acids. V dropped 0 bases and J dropped 8; count of bases not matched to a gene: 10. Germline CDR1 is SGHRS and CDR2 is YFSETQ. Repertoires were generated with immunoSEQ multiplex PCR, while TCRdb's copy carries only in-frame clones and drops some. The table records approximately 42,000 clones, approximately 88% of them present only once. V and J are TRBV5-1 and TRBJ1-2; TRBD1 agrees at 7 bases. This receptor was taken from an adult who received the AZD1222 COVID-19 vaccine. The starting material was peripheral blood, obtained 28 days after the second AZD1222 dose. CDR3 loop: CASSLETGQDWGYTF. CDR3 nucleotides: TGCGCCAGCAGCTTGGAGACAGGGCAAGACTGGGGCTACACCTTC.